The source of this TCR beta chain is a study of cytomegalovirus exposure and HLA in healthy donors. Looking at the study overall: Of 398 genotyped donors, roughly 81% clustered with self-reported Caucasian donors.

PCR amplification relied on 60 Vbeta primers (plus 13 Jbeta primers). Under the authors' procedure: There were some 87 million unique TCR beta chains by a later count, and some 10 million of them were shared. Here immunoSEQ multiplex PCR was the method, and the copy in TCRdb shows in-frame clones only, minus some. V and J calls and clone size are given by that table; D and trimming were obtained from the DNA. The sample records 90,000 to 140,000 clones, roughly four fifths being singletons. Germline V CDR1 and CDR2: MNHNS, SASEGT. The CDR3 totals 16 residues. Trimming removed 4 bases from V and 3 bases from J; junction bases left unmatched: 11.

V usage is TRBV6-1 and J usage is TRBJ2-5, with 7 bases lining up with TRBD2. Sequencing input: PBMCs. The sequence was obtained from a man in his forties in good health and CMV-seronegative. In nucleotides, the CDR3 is TGTGCCAGCAGTGGACGGACTAGTAAAAGAGAAGAGACCCAGTACTTC. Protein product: CASSGRTSKREETQYF.